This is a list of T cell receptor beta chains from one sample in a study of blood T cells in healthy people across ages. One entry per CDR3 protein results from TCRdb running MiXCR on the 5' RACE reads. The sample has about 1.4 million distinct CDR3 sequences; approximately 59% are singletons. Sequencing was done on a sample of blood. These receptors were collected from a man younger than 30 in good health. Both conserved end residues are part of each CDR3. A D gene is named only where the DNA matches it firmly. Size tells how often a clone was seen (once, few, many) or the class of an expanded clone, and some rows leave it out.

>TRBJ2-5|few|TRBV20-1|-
CSAAPPGDLYQETQYF
TGCAGCGCTGCTCCTCCTGGCGACCTGTACCAAGAGACCCAGTACTTC
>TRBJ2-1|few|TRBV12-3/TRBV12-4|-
CASTTVDSYNEQFF
TGTGCCAGCACTACAGTTGACTCCTACAATGAGCAGTTCTTC
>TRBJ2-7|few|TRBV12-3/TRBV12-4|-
CASSLSTEQYF
TGTGCCAGCAGCCTCTCGACAGAGCAGTACTTC
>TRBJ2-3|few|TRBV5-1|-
CASSLDGGSRGLDTQYF
TGCGCCAGCAGCTTGGATGGTGGTTCCAGGGGATTAGATACGCAGTATTTT
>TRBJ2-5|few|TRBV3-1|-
CASSQNLETQYF
TGTGCCAGCAGCCAAAATCTAGAGACCCAGTACTTC
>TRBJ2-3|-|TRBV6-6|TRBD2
CASAGGPTDTQYF
TGTGCCAGCGCGGGAGGGCCCACAGATACGCAGTATTTT
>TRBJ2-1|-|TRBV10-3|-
CAIRRRAGDNEQFF
TGTGCCATCAGGCGGAGGGCAGGGGACAATGAGCAGTTCTTC
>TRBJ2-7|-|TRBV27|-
CASREFNTYEQYF
TGTGCCAGTCGTGAGTTTAACACCTACGAGCAGTACTTC
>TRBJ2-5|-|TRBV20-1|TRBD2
CNQGGTSGPPAYNEQYF
TGCAACCAGGGGGGGACTAGCGGACCCCCGGCCTACAATGAGCAGTACTTC
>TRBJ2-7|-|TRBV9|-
CASSVFADPYEQYF
TGTGCCAGCAGCGTTTTTGCGGATCCCTACGAGCAGTACTTC
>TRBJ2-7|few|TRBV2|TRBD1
CASRPGTVRAYEQYF
TGTGCCAGCAGGCCCGGGACAGTAAGGGCCTACGAGCAGTACTTC
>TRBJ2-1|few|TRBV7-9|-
CASSLSGPEQFF
TGTGCCAGCAGCTTATCCGGTCCTGAGCAGTTCTTC
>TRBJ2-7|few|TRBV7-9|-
CASSLYPPEQLPYEQYF
TGTGCCAGCAGCCTCTACCCACCGGAACAACTTCCCTACGAGCAGTACTTC
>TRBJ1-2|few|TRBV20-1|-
CSARSRGYTF
TGCAGTGCTAGGTCAAGGGGCTACACCTTC
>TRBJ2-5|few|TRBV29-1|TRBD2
CSVAPSGLETQYF
TGCAGCGTTGCGCCTAGCGGGTTGGAGACCCAGTACTTC
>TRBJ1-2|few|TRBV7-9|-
CASSSTPLISYTF
TGTGCCAGCAGCTCGACACCTCTGATTAGCTACACCTTC
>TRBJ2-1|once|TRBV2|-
CASRDVSEGEQFF
TGTGCCAGCAGGGACGTGTCGGAGGGAGAGCAGTTCTTC